The 22 T cell receptor beta chains below were found in one sample sequenced in a study of shared clonotypes between healthy human individuals. Data came from immunoSEQ multiplex PCR; TCRdb stores just in-frame clones and leaves some out. The sample lists 2 million to 2.5 million clones, nearly 97% occurring once. Sequencing was carried out using naive CD4+ T cells sorted from blood. Subset specified: CD45RA+ positively selected. These receptor sequences come from a man in his late teens or twenties in good health.

The J gene is TRBJ2-3, the V gene TRBV5-1, with D tentatively TRBD1 or TRBD2 (5 bases each). The CDR3 spans 15 residues. Germline V gene data show CDR1 as SGHRS and CDR2 as YFSETQ. V was clipped by 4 bases and J by 3 bases, with 15 bases between them. CDR3: CASSLGRDGTDTQYF. The DNA of the CDR3 is TGCGCCAGCAGCCTGGGCCGGGACGGAACAGATACGCAGTATTTT.

This chain uses TRBV7-9 with TRBJ1-4, with unresolved D. V gave up 4 bases and J gave up 7 bases, with 16 bases separating them. This CDR3 comprises 15 residues. Germline assignment: CDR1 SEHNR and CDR2 FQNEAQ (reference sequence). The CDR3 sequence: CASSSLSSGSEKLFF. Here the CDR3 DNA reads TGTGCCAGCAGCTCCCTTTCGTCCGGATCTGAAAAACTGTTTTTT.

This clone was detected only once. V is TRBV10-1 and J is TRBJ2-3; 8 nucleotides match TRBD2. Germline V gene data show CDR1 as WNHNN and CDR2 as SYGVQD (reference sequence). Trimming took 4 bases from V and 9 from J; bases not matched to a gene: 6. This CDR3 is built from 13 residues. Here the CDR3 reads CASSAGGAGTQYF. Written as DNA, the CDR3 is TGCGCCAGCAGTGCCGGGGGGGCAGGGACGCAGTATTTT.

V and J are TRBV7-9 and TRBJ1-1; 8 bases fit TRBD1. V lost 8 bases to trimming and J lost 1 base; unmatched junction nucleotides: 9. This CDR3 is built from 15 residues. Germline V CDR1 and CDR2: SEHNR, FQNEAQ (reference sequence). The CDR3 spells CASELTGAGNTEAFF. The DNA for the CDR3 is TGTGCCAGCGAGCTGACAGGGGCAGGGAACACTGAAGCTTTCTTT.

This chain connects TRBV2 to TRBJ1-3, with D uncertain. Trimming shortened V by 10 bases and J by 3 bases, and 10 bases separated the two germline ends. CDR3 length: 12 amino acids. Germline lookup yields CDR1 SNHLY and CDR2 FYNNEI. CDR3 sequence: CATRTDGNTIYF. For the CDR3, the DNA is TGTGCCACCCGGACTGATGGAAACACCATATATTTT.

The chain employs TRBV27 and TRBJ2-1; TRBD2 matches at 7 bases. The germline V gene encodes CDR1 MNHEY and CDR2 SMNVEV (reference sequence). This CDR3 spans 15 amino acids. J was trimmed by 3 bases and V by 5 bases; bases with no gene match: 7. This CDR3 reads CASSTTSGVYNEQFF. The CDR3 DNA reads as TGTGCCAGCAGTACTACAAGCGGGGTCTACAATGAGCAGTTCTTC.

V and J are TRBV7-2 and TRBJ2-7; 7 bases are a match to TRBD1. The germline V gene has CDR1 SGHTA and CDR2 FQGNSA. The ends lost 3 bases at V and 1 base at J; junction bases unmatched: 3. The CDR3 is made up of 14 amino acids. In nucleotides, the CDR3 is TGTGCCAGCAGCTTCCAGACAGGGTCCTACGAGCAGTACTTC. Protein: CASSFQTGSYEQYF.

The chain employs TRBV5-8 and TRBJ1-5; D is ambiguous. Looked up from germline, CDR1 is SGHTS and CDR2 is YDEGEE. The length of the CDR3 is 14 residues. Trimming took 5 bases from V and 2 from J, leaving 11 bases between them. CDR3 sequence (DNA): TGTGCCAGCAGGGCCGGGAACGGCAATCAGCCCCAGCATTTT. Residues: CASRAGNGNQPQHF.

The rearrangement joins TRBV6-5 to TRBJ2-1; 7 nucleotides match TRBD2. The CDR3 length is 16 residues. Germline V CDR1 and CDR2: MNHEY, SVGAGI. Trimming at V came to 2 bases and at J to 7 bases, leaving 11 bases not matched to a gene. CDR3 amino acids: CASSYLGAGVDNEQFF. The CDR3 nucleotides are TGTGCCAGCAGTTACCTCGGGGCGGGAGTTGATAATGAGCAGTTCTTC.

The V call is TRBV28, the J call TRBJ2-5; D gene uncertain. The DNA end favors TRBJ2-7, so the J call may be wrong. CDR1 and CDR2 (germline): MDHEN, SYDVKM. The CDR3 consists of 12 residues. CDR3 residues: CASSSRIYEQYF. As DNA, the CDR3 is TGTGCCAGCAGTTCCCGGATCTACGAGCAGTACTTC.

The V and J genes are TRBV4-3 and TRBJ2-1; 12 bases fit TRBD2. Germline CDR1 reads LGHNA; CDR2 reads YSLEER. With 0 bases clipped from V and 2 bases from J, the junction kept 5 bases outside the gene matches. CDR3 length: 18 residues. CDR3 DNA sequence: TGCGCCAGCAGCCAAGAATGGCTAGCGGGAGGGCCCTACAATGAGCAGTTCTTC. Amino acids: CASSQEWLAGGPYNEQFF.

The chain employs TRBV14 and TRBJ1-2, with 7 bases matching TRBD1. Germline V gene sequence: CDR1 SGHDN, CDR2 FVKESK. The V and J ends lost 4 bases and 7 bases, in that order; junction bases with no gene match: 18. This CDR3 is built from 17 residues. CDR3 protein: CASSRDPNVRGRGGYTF. The CDR3 bases are TGTGCCAGCAGCCGGGACCCCAATGTTAGGGGGCGCGGTGGCTACACCTTC.

The chain recombines TRBV27 with TRBJ1-5; D may be TRBD1 (5 bases). The V and J ends lost 1 base and 2 bases respectively, with 12 bases between them. The CDR3 contains 16 residues. CDR1 and CDR2 from the germline V gene are MNHEY and SMNVEV (reference sequence). CDR3: CASSLFGDLGNQPQHF. For the CDR3, the DNA is TGTGCCAGCAGTTTATTTGGGGACCTGGGCAATCAGCCCCAGCATTTT.

Remarks on this clone: Other DNA sequences in this specimen translate into the identical CDR3. CDR3 sequence (DNA): TGTGCCAGCAGCTTGGCCAGGGGCGGGAACACTGAAGCTTTCTTT. Its translation is CASSLARGGNTEAFF. This sequence joins TRBV5-4 and TRBJ1-1; D might be TRBD1 (6 bases). V was pared by 0 bases and J by 1 base, with 10 bases between. Germline CDR1 is SGHNT and CDR2 is YYREEE (reference sequence). CDR3 length equals 15 residues.

The gene calls are TRBV5-1 and TRBJ2-7, with D possibly being TRBD1 (5 bases). The CDR3 is 15 amino acids. Looked up from germline, CDR1 is SGHRS and CDR2 is YFSETQ. The V gene lost 4 bases and the J gene lost 5 bases, with 19 bases spanning the gap. CDR3: CASSQSQPGIDEQYF. For the CDR3, the DNA is TGCGCCAGCAGCCAGAGTCAACCAGGGATTGACGAGCAGTACTTC.

CDR3 loop: CASSLEQGADTQYF. The CDR3 DNA reads as TGCGCCAGCAGCTTGGAGCAGGGCGCAGATACGCAGTATTTT. The chain recombines TRBV5-1 with TRBJ2-3; weak D call: TRBD1 (5 bases). Trimming took off 0 bases at V and 4 bases at J, with 9 bases between the two ends. Germline loops: CDR1 SGHRS, CDR2 YFSETQ. This CDR3 contains 14 residues. The full variable domain, in which reference TRBV5-1 and TRBJ2-3 provide the parts outside the CDR3, is KAGVTQTPRYLIKTRGQQVTLSCSPISGHRSVSWYQQTPGQGLQFLFEYFSETQRNKGNFPGRFSGRQFSNSRSEMNVSTLELGDSALYLCASSLEQGADTQYFGPGTRLTVL.

The genes are TRBV5-4 and TRBJ1-1, with 7 bases fitting TRBD1. V lost 5 bases to trimming and J lost 0 bases; unmatched junction nucleotides: 10. This CDR3 is built from 16 residues. CDR1 and CDR2 (germline): SGHNT, YYREEE (reference sequence). Here the CDR3 DNA reads TGTGCCAGCAGGGCGGGTGGAGGGGGCATGAACACTGAAGCTTTCTTT. This translates into CASRAGGGGMNTEAFF.

This clone was observed a single time. The genes are TRBV11-2 and TRBJ2-7; 14 bases agree with TRBD2. V trimming: 6 bases; J trimming: 8 bases; junction bases outside the gene matches: 6. The germline gives CDR1 SGHAT, CDR2 FQNNGV. This CDR3 comprises 14 residues. This chain's CDR3 is CASRAGTSGSKQYF. The CDR3 DNA sequence: TGTGCCAGCAGAGCCGGGACTAGCGGGAGCAAGCAGTACTTC.

The chain links TRBV5-5 to TRBJ2-7; D gene uncertain. The CDR3 length is 14 residues. Germline V gene sequence: CDR1 SGHKS, CDR2 YYEKEE (reference sequence). Trimming removed 0 bases from V and 2 bases from J, with 9 bases in between. CDR3 residues: CASSLEHGTYEQYF. The CDR3 nucleotides are TGTGCCAGCAGCTTGGAGCACGGTACCTACGAGCAGTACTTC.

The V and J genes are TRBV4-3 and TRBJ2-5; D possibly corresponds to TRBD2 (5 bases). This CDR3 region has 13 residues. V gave up 4 bases and J gave up 5 bases, with 11 bases separating them. Germline CDR1 LGHNA, CDR2 YSLEER. The CDR3 region is CASSREWRETQYF. As DNA, the CDR3 is TGCGCCAGCAGCCGGGAGTGGCGGGAGACCCAGTACTTC.

The V call is TRBV9, the J call TRBJ2-7, with D unclear. There are 13 residues in the CDR3. V dropped 3 bases and J dropped 5 bases, with 12 bases sitting between them. In germline, CDR1 is SGDLS, CDR2 YYNGEE. The CDR3 sequence: CASSEAPWDEQYF. For the CDR3, the DNA is TGTGCCAGCAGCGAGGCCCCCTGGGACGAGCAGTACTTC.

The V gene is TRBV15, the J gene TRBJ1-2; D unclear. V was clipped by 10 bases and J by 0 bases, with 15 bases between them. Germline V gives CDR1 LNHNV, CDR2 YYDKDF (reference sequence). The CDR3 length is 14 residues. Written as DNA, the CDR3 is TGTGCCATATCGCGCGAGGCTTCTAACTATGGCTACACCTTC. Translation gives CAISREASNYGYTF.